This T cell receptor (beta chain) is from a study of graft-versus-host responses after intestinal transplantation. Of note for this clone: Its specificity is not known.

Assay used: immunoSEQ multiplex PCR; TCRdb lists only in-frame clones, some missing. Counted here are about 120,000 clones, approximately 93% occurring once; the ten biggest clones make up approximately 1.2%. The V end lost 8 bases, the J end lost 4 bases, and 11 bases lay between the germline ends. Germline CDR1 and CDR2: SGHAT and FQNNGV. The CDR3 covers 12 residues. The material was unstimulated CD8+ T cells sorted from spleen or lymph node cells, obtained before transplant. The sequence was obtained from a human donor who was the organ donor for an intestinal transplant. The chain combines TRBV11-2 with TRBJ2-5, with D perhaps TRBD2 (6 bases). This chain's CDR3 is CASGEGGETQYF. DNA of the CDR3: TGTGCCAGCGGAGAGGGAGGAGAGACCCAGTACTTC.